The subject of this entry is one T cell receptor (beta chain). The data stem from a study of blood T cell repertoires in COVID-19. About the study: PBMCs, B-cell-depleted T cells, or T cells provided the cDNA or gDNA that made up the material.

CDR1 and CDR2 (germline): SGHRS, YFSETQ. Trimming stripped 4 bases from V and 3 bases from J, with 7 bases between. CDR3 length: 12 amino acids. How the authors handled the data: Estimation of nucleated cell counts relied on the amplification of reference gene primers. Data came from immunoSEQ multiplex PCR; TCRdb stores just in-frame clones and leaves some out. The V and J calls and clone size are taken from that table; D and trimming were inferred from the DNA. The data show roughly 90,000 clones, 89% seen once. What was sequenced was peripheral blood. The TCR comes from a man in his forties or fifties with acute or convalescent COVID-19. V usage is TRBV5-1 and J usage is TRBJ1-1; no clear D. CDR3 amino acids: CASSLGDTEAFF. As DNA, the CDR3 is TGCGCCAGCAGCCTGGGAGACACTGAAGCTTTCTTT.